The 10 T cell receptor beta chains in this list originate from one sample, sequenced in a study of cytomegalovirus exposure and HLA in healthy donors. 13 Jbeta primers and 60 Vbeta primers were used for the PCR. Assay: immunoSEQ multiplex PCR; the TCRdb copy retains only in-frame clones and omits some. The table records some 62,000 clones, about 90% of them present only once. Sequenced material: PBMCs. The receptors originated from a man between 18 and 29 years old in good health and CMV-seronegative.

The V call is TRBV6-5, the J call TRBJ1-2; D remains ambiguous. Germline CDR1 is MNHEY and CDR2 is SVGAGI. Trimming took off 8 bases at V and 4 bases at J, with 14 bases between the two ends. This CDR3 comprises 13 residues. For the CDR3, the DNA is TGTGCCAGCGGAGGAGGGCTCCCCTATGGCTACACCTTC. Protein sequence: CASGGGLPYGYTF.

The CDR3 DNA reads TGTGCCAGCTTGACGGACAGGATTGACACCGGGGAGCTGTTTTTT. Translated, it gives CASLTDRIDTGELFF. V is TRBV2 and J is TRBJ2-2, with 7 bases fitting TRBD1. The CDR3 sequence is 15 residues long. CDR1 is SNHLY and CDR2 is FYNNEI in the germline V gene. Unmatched junction bases numbered 9, after V lost 8 bases and J lost 3 bases.

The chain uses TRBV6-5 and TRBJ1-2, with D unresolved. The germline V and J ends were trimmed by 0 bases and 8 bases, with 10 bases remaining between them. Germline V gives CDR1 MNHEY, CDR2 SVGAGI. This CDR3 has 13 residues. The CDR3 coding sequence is TGTGCCAGCAGTTACTCGAGAGGGTGGGGCTACACCTTC. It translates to CASSYSRGWGYTF.

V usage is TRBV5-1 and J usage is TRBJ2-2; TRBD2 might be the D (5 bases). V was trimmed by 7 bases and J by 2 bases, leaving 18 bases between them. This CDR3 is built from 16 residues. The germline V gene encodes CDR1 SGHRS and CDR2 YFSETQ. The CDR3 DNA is TGCGCCAGCCACGAGCGGTCCCGGTTTAACACCGGGGAGCTGTTTTTT. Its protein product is CASHERSRFNTGELFF.

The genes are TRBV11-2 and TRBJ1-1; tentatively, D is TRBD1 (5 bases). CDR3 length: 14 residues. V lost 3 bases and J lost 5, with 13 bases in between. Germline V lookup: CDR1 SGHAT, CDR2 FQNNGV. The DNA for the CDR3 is TGTGCCAGCAGCTTCCATGGGCAGGGAACTGAAGCTTTCTTT. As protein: CASSFHGQGTEAFF.

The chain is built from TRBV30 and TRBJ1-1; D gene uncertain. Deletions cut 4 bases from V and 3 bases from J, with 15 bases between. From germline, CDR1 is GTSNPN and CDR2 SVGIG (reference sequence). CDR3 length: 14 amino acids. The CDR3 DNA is TGTGCCTGGACCCCCGGGAGGGCGTACACTGAAGCTTTCTTT. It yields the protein CAWTPGRAYTEAFF.

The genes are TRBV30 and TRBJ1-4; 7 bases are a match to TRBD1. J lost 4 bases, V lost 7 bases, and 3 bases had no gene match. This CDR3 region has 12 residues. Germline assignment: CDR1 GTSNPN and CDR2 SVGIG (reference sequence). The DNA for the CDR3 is TGTGCCTCGGACAGGCTTAATGAAAAACTGTTTTTT. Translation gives CASDRLNEKLFF.

CDR3 in DNA: TGCACCAGCAGCCATCCTATTGACAGGGGAGGCGAGACCCAGTACTTC. The encoded protein is CTSSHPIDRGGETQYF. This chain uses TRBV1 with TRBJ2-5; the listed D gene, TRBD1, was not tested against the DNA. TRBV1 is deemed a pseudogene. The CDR3 consists of 16 residues.

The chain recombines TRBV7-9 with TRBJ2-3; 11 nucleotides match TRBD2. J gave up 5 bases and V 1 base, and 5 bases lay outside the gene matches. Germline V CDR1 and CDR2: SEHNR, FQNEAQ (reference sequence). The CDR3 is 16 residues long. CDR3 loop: CASSLDLAGGGDTQYF. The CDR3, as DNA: TGTGCCAGCAGCTTAGATTTAGCGGGGGGGGGAGATACGCAGTATTTT.

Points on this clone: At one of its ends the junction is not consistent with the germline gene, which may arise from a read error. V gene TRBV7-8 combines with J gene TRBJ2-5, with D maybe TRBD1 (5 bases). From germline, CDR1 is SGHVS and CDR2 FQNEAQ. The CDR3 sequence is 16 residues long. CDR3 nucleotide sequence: TGTGCCAGCAGTCAATCCGACAGTCTATTTCAAGAGATCCAGTACTTC. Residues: CASSQSDSLFQEIQYF.